These T cell receptor beta chains were read from a single sample in a study of blood T cell repertoires in COVID-19. Profiled with immunoSEQ multiplex PCR; TCRdb holds only in-frame clones, not every one. Among 350,000 or so clones listed, 88% were seen once. The sample consisted of PBMCs or T cells enriched from blood (not recorded which). The receptors shown here come from a woman between 25 and 40 years old who had been exposed to COVID-19. The CDR3 runs from the conserved cysteine through the conserved F or W. A D gene is named only where the DNA matches it firmly.

j_gene: TRBJ2-3; v_gene: TRBV13; d_gene: -; CDR3nt: TGTGCCAGCAGCCCCGCGGGCCTACCCGGAGATACGCAGTATTTT; CDR3aa: CASSPAGLPGDTQYF
j_gene: TRBJ2-7; v_gene: TRBV11-2; d_gene: TRBD2; CDR3nt: TGTGCCAGCGAGGGACTAAACTACGAGCAGTACTTC; CDR3aa: CASEGLNYEQYF
j_gene: TRBJ2-1; v_gene: TRBV19; d_gene: TRBD2; CDR3nt: TGTGCCAGTAGTATCCGGACTAGCGGGGAGCAGTTCTTC; CDR3aa: CASSIRTSGEQFF
j_gene: TRBJ2-5; v_gene: TRBV9; d_gene: TRBD1; CDR3nt: TGTGCCAGCAGCGACGACAGGGGGTCCCCCCAAGAGACCCAGTACTTC; CDR3aa: CASSDDRGSPQETQYF
j_gene: TRBJ2-7; v_gene: TRBV5-1; d_gene: TRBD2; CDR3nt: TGCGCCAGCAGCTTAAGTAGCGGGGGGTACGAGCAGTACTTC; CDR3aa: CASSLSSGGYEQYF
j_gene: TRBJ2-7; v_gene: TRBV23-1; d_gene: TRBD1; CDR3nt: TGCGCCAGCAGTCAATGGACAGGGGGATTCAGTTACGAGCAGTACTTC; CDR3aa: CASSQWTGGFSYEQYF
j_gene: TRBJ1-4; v_gene: TRBV12-5; d_gene: TRBD1; CDR3nt: TGTGCTAGTGGTTTAGCACAGGGGGCGCTTGATGAAAAACTGTTTTTT; CDR3aa: CASGLAQGALDEKLFF
j_gene: TRBJ2-7; v_gene: TRBV27; d_gene: -; CDR3nt: TGTGCCAGCAGAAGAGGGTCAACCTACGAGCAGTACTTC; CDR3aa: CASRRGSTYEQYF
j_gene: TRBJ1-1; v_gene: TRBV5-8; d_gene: -; CDR3nt: TGTGCCAGCAGCCTCGACTTGAACACTGAAGCTTTCTTT; CDR3aa: CASSLDLNTEAFF
j_gene: TRBJ1-1; v_gene: TRBV10-3; d_gene: TRBD1; CDR3nt: TGTGCCATCAGTGAGTTACGGGACAGGGTTGAAACTGAAGCTTTCTTT; CDR3aa: CAISELRDRVETEAFF